This passage covers 25 T cell receptor beta chains from one sample sequenced in a study of OX40 agonist ivuxolimab in advanced cancers. Profiling relied on immunoSEQ multiplex PCR, and the TCRdb table lists in-frame clones only, not all of them. The data hold some 65,000 clones, with about 77% observed a single time. The specimen comprised CD4+ or CD8+ T cells sorted from blood, sampled in a trial of the OX40 agonist ivuxolimab. These receptors were collected from an adult with an advanced solid tumor such as melanoma, head and neck, liver or kidney cancer.

This clone showed up just once. The J gene is TRBJ2-1, the V gene TRBV6-5; 9 bases map to TRBD2. V shed 3 bases and J 9 bases; nucleotides not matched to a gene: 9. The CDR3 loop spans 15 amino acids. Per germline, CDR1 MNHEY and CDR2 SVGAGI. CDR3 DNA sequence: TGTGCCAGCAGTTATAAAGCGGGAGGAGGAGGTGAGCAGTTCTTC. Its translation: CASSYKAGGGGEQFF.

In DNA, the CDR3 is TGTGCCAGCAGCTTAAACAGCCCTGGGGCCAACGTCCTGACTTTC. Translating it yields CASSLNSPGANVLTF. The chain joins TRBV7-3 to TRBJ2-6; D unresolved. V lost 1 base to trimming and J lost 2 bases, with 6 bases between them. CDR1 is SGHTA and CDR2 is FQGTGA in the germline V gene. This CDR3 has 15 residues.

This clone was seen a single time. The chain uses TRBV10-1 and TRBJ2-1; D is ambiguous. V was trimmed by 7 bases and J by 6 bases, leaving 7 bases between them. Germline V gives CDR1 WNHNN, CDR2 SYGVQD (reference sequence). There are 11 residues in the CDR3. The DNA of the CDR3 is TGCGCCAGCATGGCTGGCAATGAGCAGTTCTTC. Its translation: CASMAGNEQFF.

The chain uses TRBV19 and TRBJ1-1; D possibly corresponds to TRBD1 (5 bases). The germline gives CDR1 LNHDA, CDR2 SQIVND (reference sequence). This CDR3 has 12 residues. V was pared by 6 bases and J by 0 bases, with 5 bases between. CDR3 DNA sequence: TGTGCCAGTAGGGGGGTGAACACTGAAGCTTTCTTT. Its translation: CASRGVNTEAFF.

This chain links TRBV19 with TRBJ1-1; TRBD1 agrees at 10 bases. This CDR3 has 13 residues. J gave up 4 bases and V 6 bases, and 2 bases lay outside the gene matches. CDR1 and CDR2 (germline): LNHDA, SQIVND (reference sequence). In DNA form, the CDR3 reads TGTGCCAGTAGGGGACAGGGGATCACTGAAGCTTTCTTT. This encodes CASRGQGITEAFF.

V and J are TRBV11-2 and TRBJ2-1, with 7 bases aligning to TRBD2. The CDR3 totals 15 residues. V shed 3 bases, J shed 9 bases, and the junction held 11 bases outside the gene matches. Germline CDR1 is SGHAT and CDR2 is FQNNGV. The CDR3 nucleotides are TGTGCCAGCAGCTTTCCAAGCGGGATCATCAGTGAGCAGTTCTTC. Translation: CASSFPSGIISEQFF.

This chain connects TRBV2 to TRBJ1-5, with 7 bases identical to TRBD1. The germline V gene encodes CDR1 SNHLY and CDR2 FYNNEI. V lost 5 bases to trimming and J lost 6 bases; unmatched junction nucleotides: 4. The CDR3 consists of 13 residues. DNA for the CDR3: TGTGCCAGCAGTCGGGACAGCGGTCAGCCCCAGCATTTT. It translates to CASSRDSGQPQHF.

This clone has just a few counts. This sequence joins TRBV19 and TRBJ2-2; 15 bases line up with TRBD2. The junction had 1 base not matched to a gene; V was cut back by 4 bases and J by 4 bases. CDR1 LNHDA and CDR2 SQIVND come from the germline V gene (reference sequence). CDR3 length: 16 residues. CDR3 amino acids: CASSRTSGGATGELFF. The DNA of the CDR3 is TGTGCCAGTAGTAGGACTAGCGGGGGGGCCACCGGGGAGCTGTTTTTT.

This chain uses TRBV18 with TRBJ2-3, with TRBD2 identical over 12 bases. Trimming took 4 bases from V and 1 from J; bases not matched to a gene: 6. Germline V gene lookup returns CDR1 KGHSH and CDR2 LQKENI. This CDR3 contains 17 residues. The CDR3 loop reads CASSLSRTSGGTDTQYF. CDR3 coding DNA: TGTGCCAGCTCACTCTCAAGGACTAGCGGGGGCACAGATACGCAGTATTTT.

The CDR3 DNA reads TGTGCCAGCAGCGCACGGTGGGGGACAGGGTTCACAGATACGCAGTATTTT. Protein: CASSARWGTGFTDTQYF. V is TRBV9 and J is TRBJ2-3; 9 bases match TRBD1. With 3 bases clipped from V and 2 bases from J, the junction kept 10 bases outside the gene matches. The CDR3 consists of 17 residues. CDR1 is SGDLS, CDR2 YYNGEE, per germline.

This chain uses TRBV6-1 with TRBJ2-7; 9 nucleotides line up with TRBD1. V dropped 7 bases and J dropped 6; count of bases not matched to a gene: 10. The CDR3 length is 14 residues. Germline V CDR1 and CDR2: MNHNS, SASEGT. CDR3 residues: CASTSWDRVGEQYF. For the CDR3, the DNA is TGTGCCAGCACCTCGTGGGACAGGGTTGGCGAGCAGTACTTC.

The chain recombines TRBV27 with TRBJ2-1; tentatively, D is TRBD2 (5 bases). Germline values: CDR1 MNHEY, CDR2 SMNVEV (reference sequence). The CDR3 has 13 amino acids. Trimming pared 8 bases from V and 4 bases from J, leaving 12 bases between. This chain's CDR3 is CASSRRFYNEQFF. The CDR3 bases are TGTGCCAGCTCACGGAGGTTTTACAATGAGCAGTTCTTC.

The V call is TRBV28, the J call TRBJ2-7; tentative D call: TRBD1 (5 bases). V was shortened by 5 bases and J by 4 bases, with 15 bases between the two germline ends. Germline CDR1 MDHEN, CDR2 SYDVKM. This CDR3 is 14 amino acids long. CDR3 in amino acids: CASSTIGERYEQYF. The CDR3 DNA reads as TGTGCCAGCAGTACAATAGGGGAAAGGTACGAGCAGTACTTC.

The chain carries TRBV6-5 and TRBJ1-1; D is uncertain. Trimming took 1 base from V and 0 from J, leaving 12 bases between them. The length of the CDR3 is 16 residues. Germline V lookup: CDR1 MNHEY, CDR2 SVGAGI. The CDR3, as DNA: TGTGCCAGCAGTTACTACCCCGACCCCTTGAACACTGAAGCTTTCTTT. This gives the protein CASSYYPDPLNTEAFF.

CDR3 DNA: TGTGCCAGCACCAATCGAGGGGGAAGCACAGATACGCAGTATTTT. It is translated as CASTNRGGSTDTQYF. The chain employs TRBV27 and TRBJ2-3; possible D gene TRBD1, 6 bases. V gave up 7 bases and J gave up 0 bases, with 14 bases separating them. Germline V gene lookup returns CDR1 MNHEY and CDR2 SMNVEV (reference sequence). This CDR3 has 15 residues.

This sequence joins TRBV6-6 and TRBJ1-1; D not resolved. The V end was cut by 0 bases, the J end by 5 bases, with 10 bases between. The CDR3 totals 14 residues. Germline-derived CDR1 and CDR2 are MNHNY and SVGAGI (reference sequence). CDR3 in DNA: TGTGCCAGCAGTTACTCGGAGGGAAATACTGAAGCTTTCTTT. Its translation: CASSYSEGNTEAFF.

The chain employs TRBV28 and TRBJ1-2; tentative D call: TRBD1 (5 bases). The CDR3 contains 15 residues. Germline CDR1 reads MDHEN; CDR2 reads SYDVKM. The V end lost 6 bases, the J end lost 8 bases, and 22 bases lay between the germline ends. The CDR3 coding sequence is TGTGCCAGCAGCCCACTTGGGGGTGGGATTGGAGGCTACACCTTC. Amino acids: CASSPLGGGIGGYTF.

The chain uses TRBV23-1 and TRBJ2-1; no clear D. TRBV23-1 is designated an ORF whose function remains uncertain. V lost 4 bases, J lost 4 bases, and 20 bases lay in between. This CDR3 is built from 17 residues. The CDR3 sequence: CASSRCGPPFRYNEQFF. CDR3 sequence (DNA): TGCGCCAGCAGTCGGTGTGGGCCCCCGTTCCGTTACAATGAGCAGTTCTTC.

This rearrangement joins TRBV27 to TRBJ1-2; D is unclear. CDR3 length: 12 residues. CDR1 and CDR2 (germline): MNHEY, SMNVEV (reference sequence). Trimming took off 4 bases at V and 8 bases at J, with 11 bases between the two ends. This CDR3 is CASSSPGYGYTF. For the CDR3, the DNA is TGTGCCAGCAGTTCTCCGGGGTACGGCTACACCTTC.

J is TRBJ2-7 and V is TRBV6-1, with no clear D. The germline CDR1 and CDR2 sequences are MNHNS and SASEGT. The V gene lost 0 bases and the J gene lost 2 bases, with 5 bases spanning the gap. The CDR3 length is 13 residues. The CDR3 DNA follows: TGTGCCAGCAGTGAAGCGGTCGCCTACGAGCAGTACTTC. Protein: CASSEAVAYEQYF.

The chain joins TRBV27 to TRBJ1-1; no definite D call. There are 15 residues in the CDR3. The germline CDR1 and CDR2 sequences are MNHEY and SMNVEV (reference sequence). The ends were cut back, 7 bases at V and 2 bases at J, with 17 bases in the middle. The chain's CDR3 is CASMLAFRYNTEAFF. Here the CDR3 DNA reads TGTGCCAGCATGCTTGCTTTCAGGTACAACACTGAAGCTTTCTTT.

CDR3 sequence: CASSTLGTFAQFF. CDR3 sequence (DNA): TGTGCCAGCAGCACACTGGGGACCTTCGCGCAGTTCTTC. The gene calls are TRBV7-9 and TRBJ2-1, with D tentatively TRBD1 or TRBD2 (5 bases each). From germline, CDR1 is SEHNR and CDR2 FQNEAQ (reference sequence). This CDR3 comprises 13 residues. The ends were cut back, 5 bases at V and 12 bases at J, with 17 bases in the middle.

V and J are TRBV7-9 and TRBJ2-5, with 9 bases lining up with TRBD1. CDR1 and CDR2 from the germline V gene are SEHNR and FQNEAQ (reference sequence). This CDR3 is 17 amino acids long. V was clipped by 5 bases and J by 1 base; unmatched bases: 11. CDR3 coding DNA: TGTGCCAGCAGCCCGTCCCGGGACAGGGACCGCCAAGAGACCCAGTACTTC. Translation gives CASSPSRDRDRQETQYF.

The chain couples TRBV21-1 to TRBJ2-7. TRBV21-1 is listed as a pseudogene. The CDR3 is 18 amino acids. The CDR3: CASSNVLGLGRTCWEQYF. CDR3 in DNA: TGTGCCAGCAGCAACGTCTTGGGATTGGGACGGACCTGTTGGGAGCAGTACTTC.

This clone was observed once. This rearrangement joins TRBV10-3 to TRBJ1-4, with D unresolved. The CDR3 contains 12 residues. The V gene lost 0 bases and the J gene lost 10 bases, with 6 bases spanning the gap. CDR1 and CDR2 from the germline V gene are ENHRY and SYGVKD. The CDR3 DNA reads TGTGCCATCAGTGAGTCGTCAGGAAAACTGTTTTTT. Amino acid sequence: CAISESSGKLFF.